This T cell receptor (beta chain) was captured in a study of spatial heterogeneity in lung cancer (dated by TCRdb to the late 2010s). In the study overall: Beta-chain transcripts were consistently detected in greater numbers than alpha-chain transcripts, which likely reflects a higher abundance of beta-chain transcripts. In tumor regions, TCR transcript counts showed a strong correlation with a T cell transcriptional module score derived from matched bulk RNA-seq. In non-small cell lung cancer, the study made a quantitative comparison of TCR alpha and beta repertoires among multiple tumor regions, matched nontumor lung and blood. In the raw uncorrected reads, each unique combination of TCR and UMI appeared more than ten times on average. Nonsynonymous mutation counts, determined by whole-exome sequencing of tumor tissue, were related to TCR repertoire features. Both alpha and beta chains were TCR-sequenced in 210 or so tumor regions, some 64 matched nontumor lung samples and some 56 PBMC samples obtained at surgery.

Summary of the overall study and its limitations: Confirming at a functional level the hypothesis that regional TCRs recognize regional mutations was considered to require additional single-cell paired TCR alpha and beta sequencing. The number of expanded intratumoral alpha and beta TCRs correlated with the tumor nonsynonymous mutation count. Counts of ubiquitous and regional expanded TCRs correlated with counts of ubiquitous and regional nonsynonymous mutations, respectively. TCR-seq coverage of tumor T cells was estimated to be only roughly 7.3% for alpha chains and more than 11% for beta chains.

Library method: 5' RACE. For sequencing, a NextSeq 500 was employed. In the TCR library protocol, a unique molecular identifier was attached to each TCR cDNA molecule so that PCR and sequencing errors could be corrected. The source study handled its data this way. TCR identification, UMI-based error correction and CDR3 extraction were all carried out with Decombinator tools. Expanded TCRs were defined as those above a frequency of 2 per 1,000, corresponding to the top 1% of the tumor frequency distribution. Expanded tumor TCRs were classed as regional if statistically deemed absent (corrected P<0.05) from at least one tumor region, otherwise ubiquitous. Each repertoire was subsampled 100 times to 5,000 TCRs, after which Renyi diversity was computed with the R vegan package. CDR3 similarity networks were constructed using string-kernel similarity of amino acid triplets, with links drawn between CDR3s whose pairwise similarity was above 0.82. Clones were called with MiXCR by TCRdb after fastp trimmed the public reads at Q25, and only in-frame beta chains were retained. Merged by CDR3 protein, the rows form single entries marked with the most common genes and DNA. The V and J calls were not made by the authors but by TCRdb's processing. The sample data list about 3,900 distinct CDR3 sequences, and roughly 4% of these were observed just once. In total, the top ten clones hold around 51% of the sample.

This clonotype was observed many times. Its antigen is unknown. No much larger clone is present one base from it, and per-base qualities are unavailable. The time point tag for this specimen amounts to: sample taken at primary tumor resection. Donors were around 69 patients with early-stage, untreated non-small cell lung cancer from the lung TRACERx cohort. Without any cell sorting, TCR sequencing was performed on whole RNA extracted either from tumor and nontumor lung tissue or from cryopreserved PBMC samples. A patient was chosen for TCR sequencing only when enough RNA was available from at least two tumor regions. Before being selected, tumor and adjacent nontumor lung specimens were reviewed by a lung pathologist. Sequenced here: lung tumor tissue, sampled at surgery. The source is a male donor with early-stage non-small cell lung cancer.

The nucleotides read TGTGCCATCAGTGAGTCAGGCAGGGGCACAGATACGCAGTATTTT. This gives the protein CAISESGRGTDTQYF. The rearrangement combines TRBV10-3 with TRBJ2-3; the D gene is perhaps TRBD1, from 5 matching bases. From a lookup of the germline V gene, CDR1 and CDR2 are ENHRY and SYGVKD. Including the terminal cysteine and phenylalanine, the CDR3 comprises 15 residues. The CDR3 DNA has 45 bases and is translated from base 1. V is clipped by 0 bases and J by 1 base, and the sequence between their germline boundaries is 8 bases long.